This TCR beta chain is drawn from a study of T-cell memory formation after mild COVID-19. Study findings and constraints: Second-wave clones peaking on day 37 lacked confirmed SARS-CoV-2 specificity. Later expanders leaned CD4+, whereas clones that contracted between day 15 and 85 were balanced CD4/CD8.

Only a few counts were recorded for this clonotype. The target antigen is unknown. Germline assignment: CDR1 LNHNV and CDR2 YYDKDF (reference sequence). The CDR3 is 13 residues long. Trimming took 8 bases from V and 0 from J; bases not matched to a gene: 2. TCRdb re-analysed the 5' RACE reads in MiXCR, keeping a single row per CDR3 protein. Of around 300,000 distinct CDR3 sequences in the sample, roughly 13% were seen once. The rearrangement links TRBV15 to TRBJ2-3; 7 nucleotides align to TRBD2. Sequenced sample: PBMCs or a T cell subset sorted from them (not recorded which). The clonotype originates from a man between 18 and 35 years old who had mild COVID-19 (a few samples of this study predate the infection). Cell type and time point are not known. DNA of the CDR3: TGTGCCACCGGCGGGGGAAGCACAGATACGCAGTATTTT. It translates to CATGGGSTDTQYF.